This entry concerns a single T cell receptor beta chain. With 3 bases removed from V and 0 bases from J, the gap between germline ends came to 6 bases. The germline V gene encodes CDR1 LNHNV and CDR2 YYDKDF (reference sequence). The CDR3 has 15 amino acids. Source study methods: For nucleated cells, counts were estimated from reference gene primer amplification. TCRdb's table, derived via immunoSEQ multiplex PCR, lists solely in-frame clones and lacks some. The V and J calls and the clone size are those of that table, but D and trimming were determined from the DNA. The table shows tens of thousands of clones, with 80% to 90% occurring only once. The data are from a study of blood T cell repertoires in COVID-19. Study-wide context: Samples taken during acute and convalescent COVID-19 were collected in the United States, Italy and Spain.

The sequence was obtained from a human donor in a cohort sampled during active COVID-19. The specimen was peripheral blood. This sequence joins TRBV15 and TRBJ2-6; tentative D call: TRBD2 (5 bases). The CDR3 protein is CATSRGSSGANVLTF. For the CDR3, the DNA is TGTGCCACCAGCAGGGGGAGCTCTGGGGCCAACGTCCTGACTTTC.